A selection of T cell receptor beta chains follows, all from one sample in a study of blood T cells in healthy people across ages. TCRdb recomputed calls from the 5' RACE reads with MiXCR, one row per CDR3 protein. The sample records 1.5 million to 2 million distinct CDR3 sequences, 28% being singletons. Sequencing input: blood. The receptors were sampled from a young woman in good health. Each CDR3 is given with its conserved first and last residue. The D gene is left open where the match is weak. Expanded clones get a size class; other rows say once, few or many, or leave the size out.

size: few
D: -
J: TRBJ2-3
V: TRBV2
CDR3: CASLDHTTDTQYF
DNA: TGTGCCAGCCTAGATCACACCACAGATACGCAGTATTTT

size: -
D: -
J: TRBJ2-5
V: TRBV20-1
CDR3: CSAPLSLVLGVQYF
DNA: TGCAGTGCTCCTCTCAGTCTAGTCCTGGGTGTGCAGTACTTC

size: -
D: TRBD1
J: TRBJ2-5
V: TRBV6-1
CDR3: CASSQGQGMFRETQYF
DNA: TGTGCCAGCAGTCAGGGACAGGGAATGTTTCGAGAGACCCAGTACTTC

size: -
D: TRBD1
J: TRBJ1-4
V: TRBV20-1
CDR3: CSATRDRGEKLFF
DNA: TGCAGTGCTACCCGGGACAGGGGTGAAAAACTGTTTTTT

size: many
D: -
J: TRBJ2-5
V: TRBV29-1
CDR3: CSVVHSQETQYF
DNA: TGCAGCGTTGTGCACAGCCAAGAGACCCAGTACTTC

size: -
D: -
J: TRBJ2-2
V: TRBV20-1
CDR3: CSASPGNTGELFF
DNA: TGCAGTGCTAGTCCTGGCAACACCGGGGAGCTGTTCTTT

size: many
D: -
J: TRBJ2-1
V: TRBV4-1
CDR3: CASSYPALSYNEQFF
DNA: TGCGCCAGCAGCTACCCAGCCCTCTCCTACAATGAGCAGTTCTTC

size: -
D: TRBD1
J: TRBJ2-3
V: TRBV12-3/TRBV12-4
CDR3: CASSFGTGPSDTQYF
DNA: TGTGCCAGCAGTTTTGGGACAGGGCCTTCAGATACGCAGTATTTT

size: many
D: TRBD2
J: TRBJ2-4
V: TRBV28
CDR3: CASSWGRGMVGDIQYF
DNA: TGTGCCAGCAGTTGGGGGAGGGGTATGGTAGGGGACATTCAGTACTTC

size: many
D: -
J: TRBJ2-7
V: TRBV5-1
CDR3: CASSFRDISYEQYF
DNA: TGCGCCAGCAGCTTTCGTGACATATCCTACGAGCAGTACTTC

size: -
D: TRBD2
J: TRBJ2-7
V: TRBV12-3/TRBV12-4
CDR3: CASSLLAGDVGEQYF
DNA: TGTGCCAGCAGTTTACTAGCGGGAGATGTCGGCGAGCAGTACTTC

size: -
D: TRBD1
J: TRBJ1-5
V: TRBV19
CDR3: CASSGTGGSQPQHF
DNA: TGTGCCAGTAGTGGGACAGGGGGAAGTCAGCCCCAGCATTTT

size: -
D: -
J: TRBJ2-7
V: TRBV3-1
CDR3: CASSQDLGASYEQYF
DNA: TGTGCCAGCAGCCAAGATTTAGGGGCCTCCTACGAGCAGTACTTC

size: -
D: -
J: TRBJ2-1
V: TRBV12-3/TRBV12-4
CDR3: CASSPWDHSCDNEQFF
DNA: TGTGCCAGCAGTCCCTGGGACCATTCGTGCGACAATGAGCAGTTCTTC

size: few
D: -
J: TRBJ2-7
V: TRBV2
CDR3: CASKGTLLEQYF
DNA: TGTGCCAGCAAAGGGACATTGCTTGAGCAGTACTTC

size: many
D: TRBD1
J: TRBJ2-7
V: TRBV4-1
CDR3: CASSQTPRDRDHEQYF
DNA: TGCGCCAGCAGCCAAACACCCCGGGACAGGGACCACGAGCAGTACTTC

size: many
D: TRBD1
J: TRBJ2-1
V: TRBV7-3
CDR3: CASSLRIGAGQGIVNEQFF
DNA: TGTGCCAGCAGCTTAAGGATAGGCGCGGGACAGGGAATTGTCAATGAGCAGTTCTTC

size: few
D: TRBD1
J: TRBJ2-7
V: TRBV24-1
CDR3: CATSDSRDRGDYEQYF
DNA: TGTGCCACCAGTGATTCCCGGGACAGGGGGGACTACGAGCAGTACTTC

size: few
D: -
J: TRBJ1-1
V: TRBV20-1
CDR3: CSAIGTSLNTEAFF
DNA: TGCAGTGCTATCGGGACCTCATTGAACACTGAAGCTTTCTTT

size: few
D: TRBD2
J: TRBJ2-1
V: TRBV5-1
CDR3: CASSLARDYVDNEQFF
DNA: TGCGCCAGCAGCTTGGCCCGGGACTACGTTGACAATGAGCAGTTCTTC